This T cell receptor beta chain emerged from a study of cytomegalovirus exposure and HLA in healthy donors. The study, taken as a whole, reports: The records held CMV serostatus as the only immune exposure information.

Primers included in the PCR were 60 Vbeta and 13 Jbeta primers. The method was immunoSEQ multiplex PCR; TCRdb's version includes in-frame clones alone and lacks a portion of them. The sample records about 140,000 clones, over 65% being singletons. This clone was recorded a few times. Its antigen is unknown. CDR1 and CDR2 (germline): MNHEY, SMNVEV (reference sequence). CDR3 length: 13 amino acids. Trimming removed 2 bases from V and 8 bases from J, with 7 bases in between. This chain connects TRBV27 to TRBJ1-6; no definite D call. The sequenced sample was PBMCs. The receptor comes from a woman aged 25 to 45 in good health and CMV-seronegative. CDR3 protein: CASSLTSYSPLHF. The CDR3 bases are TGTGCCAGCAGTTTAACTTCTTATTCACCCCTCCACTTT.